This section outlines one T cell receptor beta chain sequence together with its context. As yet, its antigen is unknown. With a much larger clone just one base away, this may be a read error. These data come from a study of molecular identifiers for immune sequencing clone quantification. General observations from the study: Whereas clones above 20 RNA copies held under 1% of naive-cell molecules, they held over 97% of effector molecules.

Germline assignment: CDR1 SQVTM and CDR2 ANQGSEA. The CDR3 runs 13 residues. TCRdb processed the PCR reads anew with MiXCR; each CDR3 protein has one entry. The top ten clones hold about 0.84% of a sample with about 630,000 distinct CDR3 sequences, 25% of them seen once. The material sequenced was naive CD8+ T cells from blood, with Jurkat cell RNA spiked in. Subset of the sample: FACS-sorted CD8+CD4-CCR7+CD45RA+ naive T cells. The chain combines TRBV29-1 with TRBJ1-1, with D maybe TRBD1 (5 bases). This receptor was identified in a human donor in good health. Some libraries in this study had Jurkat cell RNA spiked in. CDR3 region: CNSGEGPNTEAFF. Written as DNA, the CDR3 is TGCAACTCCGGGGAGGGACCGAACACTGAAGCTTTCTTT.